The present entry profiles one T cell receptor beta chain with its context. What this receptor recognizes is not known. No quality values exist for individual bases; no much larger clone is one base distant. These data belong to a study of cytomegalovirus exposure and HLA in healthy donors (dated 2017 in TCRdb). Looking at the study overall: The 666 repertoires of the first cohort and the 110 or so validation repertoires were produced on the same platform, according to a later analysis. A separate validation cohort of roughly 130 different subjects was used in addition to the roughly 720-subject first cohort. High-throughput TCR immunosequencing, statistical association of individual TCRs with disease status, and machine learning were combined to predict cytomegalovirus infection status. The aim of the study was to test whether cataloging public T cell receptors could identify signatures of past pathogen exposure. What the work shows at the level of the full study, not this receptor alone: While some public TCRs were present in many individuals, most TCR sequences turned up only very rarely across donors. The classifier was reported to diagnose cytomegalovirus status with high specificity and sensitivity in both the original cohort and the validation cohort. The authors suggested that the approach could potentially be generalized to other disease states and immunological phenotypes. Three of the identified cytomegalovirus-associated TCR beta chains were confirmed in vitro to be specific for cytomegalovirus antigens. A later analysis found that TCRs clustered in the first cohort also tended to co-occur in the 95 to 150 validation repertoires, with 94% of cluster scores above 0. The study listed over 150 TCR beta chains as associated with cytomegalovirus. A later analysis had no HLA typing for the validation cohort, so co-occurrence there was scored across all 120 or so repertoires.

Separate from the roughly 660-subject first cohort, the validation cohort of about 110 subjects was the group to which the donors belonged. Preparation of the library involved the immunoSEQ multiplex PCR assay. Under the source paper's analysis protocol: A statistical classification framework was developed to diagnose cytomegalovirus status using the catalog of TCR beta chain sequences. TCRdb holds this immuneACCESS table with in-frame rearrangements only. Some clones are missing; in checked studies, unresolved V genes explain under half, and the rest has no known cause. That table gives V, J and clone size, and the DNA gave D and trimming. Counted in this sample were 150,000 to 200,000 clones; more than 80% of them appeared once. The ten largest account for around 3.1% of the sample. The TCR sequence derives from a woman aged 18-35 years in good health and CMV-seropositive. Sequenced sample: PBMCs.

The CDR3 sequence is CASSYPTGDGYTF. The DNA sequence reads TGTGCCAGCAGTTACCCGACAGGGGATGGCTACACCTTC. This chain joins TRBV6-5 to TRBJ1-2, with 8 central nucleotides matching TRBD1. The CDR3 goes from the cysteine to the phenylalanine over 13 residues. Kept here is only the CDR3 DNA, which spans 39 bases and is read in frame from base 1. At the junction V is shortened by 2 bases and J by 6 bases; bases outside the gene matches: 2. Sequences MNHEY (CDR1) and SVGAGI (CDR2) are obtained from the germline V gene.